Below are 15 T cell receptor beta chains sequenced from a single sample in a study of shared clonotypes between healthy human individuals. Sequencing used immunoSEQ multiplex PCR; TCRdb keeps in-frame clones, though not all of them. The table has 2 million to 2.5 million clones, 93% seen once. The sample consisted of naive CD4+ T cells from PBMCs. Subset in this sample: CD45RA+ positively selected. These receptors came from a man aged 18-30 years in good health. Some clones in this sample may be carry-over from other donors' samples.

CDR3 sequence reads: CASSLVGTGGLSNQPQHF. CDR3 bases: TGTGCCAGCAGCCTTGTGGGGACAGGGGGCCTTAGCAATCAGCCCCAGCATTTT. This chain uses TRBV5-5 with TRBJ1-5; 12 nucleotides match TRBD1. V was clipped by 4 bases and J by 0 bases; unmatched bases: 8. Germline V gene data show CDR1 as SGHKS and CDR2 as YYEKEE (reference sequence). The CDR3 is 18 amino acids.

The chain uses TRBV18 and TRBJ1-1, with D unclear. Germline V gene sequence: CDR1 KGHSH, CDR2 LQKENI. V was shortened by 6 bases and J by 3 bases, with 17 bases between the two germline ends. CDR3 length equals 15 residues. Here the CDR3 DNA reads TGTGCCAGCTCCCAACATCAAAATGAGGACACTGAAGCTTTCTTT. As protein: CASSQHQNEDTEAFF.

This rearrangement joins TRBV7-9 to TRBJ2-1; D is perhaps TRBD1 (7 bases). Germline V gene data show CDR1 as SEHNR and CDR2 as FQNEAQ (reference sequence). The length of the CDR3 is 14 residues. The V end lost 0 bases, the J end lost 12 bases, and 15 bases lay between the germline ends. CDR3 DNA sequence: TGTGCCAGCAGCTTAGCCGAGGGGGCGGGAAGGCAGTTCTTC. Translation gives CASSLAEGAGRQFF.

The V call is TRBV28, the J call TRBJ2-1; D remains ambiguous. Germline CDR1 and CDR2: MDHEN and SYDVKM. V lost 6 bases, J lost 6 bases, and 9 bases lay in between. The CDR3 length is 12 residues. This chain's CDR3 is CASSQLPNEQFF. CDR3 sequence (DNA): TGTGCCAGCAGCCAGCTACCCAATGAGCAGTTCTTC.

The rearrangement links TRBV18 to TRBJ2-5; no clear D. Germline V gene data show CDR1 as KGHSH and CDR2 as LQKENI. V lost 5 bases to trimming and J lost 3 bases, with 7 bases between them. The length of the CDR3 is 12 residues. CDR3 amino acids: CASSYTEETQYF. The DNA for the CDR3 is TGTGCCAGCTCATACACGGAAGAGACCCAGTACTTC.

CDR3: CASSLETAVEQYF. As DNA, the CDR3 is TGTGCCAGCAGCTTGGAAACGGCGGTCGAGCAGTACTTC. V is TRBV7-2 and J is TRBJ2-7; D call uncertain. Trimming left V 3 bases short and J 6 bases short, with 12 bases between. Germline CDR1 SGHTA, CDR2 FQGNSA. This CDR3 spans 13 amino acids.

V and J are TRBV10-3 and TRBJ1-2, with D hard to call. The CDR3 loop spans 15 amino acids. Between the trimmed V and J ends, which lost 6 bases and 5 bases, there was a span of 19 bases. Germline CDR1 and CDR2: ENHRY and SYGVKD. Here the CDR3 DNA reads TGTGCCATCAGCTCCCACCCCCGAAAATGGTATGGCTACACCTTC. Amino acid sequence: CAISSHPRKWYGYTF.

The V and J genes are TRBV2 and TRBJ1-2; 9 positions agree with TRBD1. V lost 10 bases and J lost 4; bases outside the gene matches: 10. The CDR3 runs 14 residues. Germline-derived CDR1 and CDR2 are SNHLY and FYNNEI. CDR3 sequence: CATQPGQGSYGYTF. As DNA, the CDR3 is TGTGCCACACAACCGGGACAGGGATCCTATGGCTACACCTTC.

V usage is TRBV11-2 and J usage is TRBJ2-5, with 7 bases fitting TRBD2. The CDR3 runs 16 residues. Trimming took 0 bases from V and 5 from J; bases not matched to a gene: 9. Germline V gene lookup returns CDR1 SGHAT and CDR2 FQNNGV. The CDR3 loop is CASSLDFYRGGETQYF. The CDR3 DNA sequence: TGTGCCAGCAGCTTAGATTTTTATCGGGGAGGGGAGACCCAGTACTTC.

The chain is built from TRBV10-1 and TRBJ2-7; 10 positions agree with TRBD2. This CDR3 is built from 19 residues. Germline CDR1 is WNHNN and CDR2 is SYGVQD (reference sequence). V trimming: 3 bases; J trimming: 0 bases; junction bases outside the gene matches: 14. The DNA for the CDR3 is TGCGCCAGCAGTGATGGATCTAGCGGGAGCTCCATTCGCTCCTACGAGCAGTACTTC. It codes for CASSDGSSGSSIRSYEQYF.

This clone was observed a few times. This chain connects TRBV7-3 to TRBJ1-1; no reliable D call. CDR3 length equals 15 residues. V lost 1 base and J lost 2, with 11 bases in between. CDR1 is SGHTA and CDR2 is FQGTGA in the germline V gene. CDR3 coding DNA: TGTGCCAGCAGCTTAAGGGCAGCGATAAACACTGAAGCTTTCTTT. This translates into CASSLRAAINTEAFF.

This clone was detected only once. The chain couples TRBV7-3 to TRBJ1-2; D remains unclear. Trimming took off 1 base at V and 7 bases at J, with 7 bases between the two ends. CDR3 length equals 12 residues. CDR1 is SGHTA and CDR2 is FQGTGA in the germline V gene. The CDR3 reads CASSLISIGYTF. The CDR3 DNA is TGTGCCAGCAGCTTAATCTCGATTGGCTACACCTTC. The full variable domain, in which reference TRBV7-3 and TRBJ1-2 provide the parts outside the CDR3, is GAGVSQTPSNKVTEKGKYVELRCDPISGHTALYWYRQSLGQGPEFLIYFQGTGAADDSGLPNDRFFAVRPEGSVSTLKIQRTERGDSAVYLCASSLISIGYTFGSGTRLTVV.

The chain has TRBV11-3 and TRBJ1-5; a weak D match, TRBD1 (5 bases). This CDR3 spans 16 amino acids. Germline V CDR1 and CDR2: SGHNT, YENEEA. V was clipped by 3 bases and J by 0 bases, with 12 bases between them. The CDR3 DNA sequence: TGTGCCAGCAGCTTCTTAGCAGGGTATAGCAATCAGCCCCAGCATTTT. This encodes CASSFLAGYSNQPQHF.

The rearrangement uses TRBV7-2 and TRBJ1-6, with 8 bases fitting TRBD1. The CDR3 spans 17 residues. The germline V gene has CDR1 SGHTA and CDR2 FQGNSA. The junction had 16 bases not matched to a gene; V was cut back by 5 bases and J by 10 bases. In DNA, the CDR3 is TGTGCCAGCAGCGCCGTCGGGTCCAGGGGGCTGAGGTCACCCCTCCACTTT. Amino acid sequence: CASSAVGSRGLRSPLHF.

J is TRBJ2-5 and V is TRBV7-9, with 7 positions matching TRBD1. Germline-derived CDR1 and CDR2 are SEHNR and FQNEAQ (reference sequence). The CDR3 runs 14 residues. V shed 1 base, J shed 5 bases, and the junction held 4 bases outside the gene matches. CDR3 bases: TGTGCCAGCAGCTTAGGACAGGGCATCGAGACCCAGTACTTC. Protein: CASSLGQGIETQYF.